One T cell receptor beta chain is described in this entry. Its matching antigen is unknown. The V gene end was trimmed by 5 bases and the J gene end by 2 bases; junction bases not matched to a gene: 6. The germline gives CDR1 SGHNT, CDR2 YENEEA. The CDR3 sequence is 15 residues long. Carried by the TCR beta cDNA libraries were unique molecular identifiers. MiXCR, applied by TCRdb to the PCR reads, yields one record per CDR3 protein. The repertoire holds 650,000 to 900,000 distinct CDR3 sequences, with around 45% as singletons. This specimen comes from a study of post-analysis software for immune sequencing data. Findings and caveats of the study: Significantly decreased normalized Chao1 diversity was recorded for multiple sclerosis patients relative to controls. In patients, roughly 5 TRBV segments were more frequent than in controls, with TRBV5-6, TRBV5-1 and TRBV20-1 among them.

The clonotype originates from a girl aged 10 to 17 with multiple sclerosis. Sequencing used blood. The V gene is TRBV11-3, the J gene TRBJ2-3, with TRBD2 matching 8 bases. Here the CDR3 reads CASSPLADPTDTQYF. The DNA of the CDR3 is TGTGCCAGCAGCCCACTAGCGGACCCCACAGATACGCAGTATTTT.